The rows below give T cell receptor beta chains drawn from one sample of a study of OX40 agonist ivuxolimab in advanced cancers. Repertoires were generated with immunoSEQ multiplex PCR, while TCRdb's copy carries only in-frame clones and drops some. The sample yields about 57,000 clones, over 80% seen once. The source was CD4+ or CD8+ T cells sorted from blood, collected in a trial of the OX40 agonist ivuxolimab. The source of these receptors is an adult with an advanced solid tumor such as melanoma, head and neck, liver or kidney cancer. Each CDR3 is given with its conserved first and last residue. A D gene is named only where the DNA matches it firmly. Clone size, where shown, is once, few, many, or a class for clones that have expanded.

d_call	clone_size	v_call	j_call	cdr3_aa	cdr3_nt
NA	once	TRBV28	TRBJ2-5	CATSDGQTRRGPRQTQYF	TGTGCCACCTCCGACGGACAGACACGGCGAGGTCCCCGACAGACCCAGTACTTC
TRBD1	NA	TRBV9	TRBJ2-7	CASSARTGAWRDEQYF	TGTGCCAGCAGCGCCCGGACAGGGGCGTGGCGGGACGAGCAGTACTTC
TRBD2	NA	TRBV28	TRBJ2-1	CASSSRARSGRAHEQFF	TGTGCCAGCAGTTCCCGAGCAAGAAGCGGGAGGGCGCATGAGCAGTTCTTC
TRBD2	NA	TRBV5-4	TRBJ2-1	CASTNPLTGGLYNEQFF	TGTGCCAGCACCAACCCCCTAACGGGAGGTTTATACAATGAGCAGTTCTTC
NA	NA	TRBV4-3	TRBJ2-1	CASSQGDISYNEQFF	TGCGCCAGCAGCCAAGGGGACATATCCTACAATGAGCAGTTCTTC
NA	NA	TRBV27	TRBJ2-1	CASSPIQKGGDYNEQFF	TGTGCCAGCAGTCCCATTCAAAAGGGGGGGGATTACAATGAGCAGTTCTTC
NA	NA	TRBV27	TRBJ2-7	CASSLGAGYEQYF	TGTGCCAGCAGTTTAGGGGCGGGCTACGAGCAGTACTTC
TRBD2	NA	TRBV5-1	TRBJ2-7	CASSLGSGEYEQYF	TGCGCCAGCAGCTTGGGTAGCGGGGAATACGAGCAGTACTTC
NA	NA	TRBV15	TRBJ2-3	CATSSGDHRTSTDTQYF	TGTGCCACCAGCAGTGGAGATCACAGGACTAGCACAGATACGCAGTATTTT
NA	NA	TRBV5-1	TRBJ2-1	CASISGYNEQFF	TGCGCCAGCATAAGCGGATACAATGAGCAGTTCTTC
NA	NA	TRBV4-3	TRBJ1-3	CASSQSGLHGSGNTIYF	TGCGCCAGCAGCCAGTCCGGCCTTCACGGCTCTGGAAACACCATATATTTT
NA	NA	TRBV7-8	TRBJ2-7	CASSLATLAHYEQYF	TGTGCCAGCAGCTTAGCAACTCTAGCGCACTACGAGCAGTACTTC
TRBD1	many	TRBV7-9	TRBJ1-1	CASRGTGGLTEAFF	TGTGCCAGCAGGGGTACAGGGGGGCTCACTGAAGCTTTCTTT
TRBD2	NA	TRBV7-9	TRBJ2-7	CASSLETSGRPYEQYF	TGTGCCAGCAGCTTAGAGACTAGCGGGAGACCCTACGAGCAGTACTTC
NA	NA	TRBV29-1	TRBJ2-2	CSVHGGSGTGELFF	TGCAGCGTTCACGGGGGTAGCGGTACCGGGGAGCTGTTTTTT
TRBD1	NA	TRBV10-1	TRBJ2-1	CASSSDETGWYEQFF	TGCGCCAGCAGTTCGGATGAGACAGGGTGGTATGAGCAGTTCTTC
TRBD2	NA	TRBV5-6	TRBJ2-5	CASSGGLAGVETQYF	TGTGCCAGCAGCGGAGGACTAGCGGGAGTAGAGACCCAGTACTTC
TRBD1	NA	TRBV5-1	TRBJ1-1	CASRQLTGEFPEAFF	TGCGCCAGCAGACAACTGACAGGGGAGTTCCCTGAAGCTTTCTTT
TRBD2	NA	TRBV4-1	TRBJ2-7	CASSLWTSGTPYEQYF	TGCGCCAGCAGCCTCTGGACTAGCGGGACTCCCTACGAGCAGTACTTC
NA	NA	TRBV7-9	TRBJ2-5	CASSLMSEETQYF	TGTGCCAGCAGCTTAATGTCGGAAGAGACCCAGTACTTC
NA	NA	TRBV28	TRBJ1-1	CASSPPALEAFF	TGTGCCAGCAGCCCACCGGCCCTAGAAGCTTTCTTT
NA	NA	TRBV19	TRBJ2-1	CASRGRVDPHNEQFF	TGTGCCAGTAGAGGCAGGGTAGACCCCCACAATGAGCAGTTCTTC
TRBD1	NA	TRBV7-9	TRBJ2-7	CASRLQGVYEQYF	TGTGCCAGCAGACTACAGGGGGTTTACGAGCAGTACTTC
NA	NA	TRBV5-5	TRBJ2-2	CASSFTGVTGELFF	TGTGCCAGCAGCTTCACGGGCGTCACCGGGGAGCTGTTTTTT
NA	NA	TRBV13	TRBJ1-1	CASSFGKTEAFF	TGTGCCAGCAGCTTTGGGAAAACTGAAGCTTTCTTT
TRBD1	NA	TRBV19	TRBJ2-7	CASSWGQPLEQYF	TGTGCCAGTAGTTGGGGACAGCCTCTCGAGCAGTACTTC
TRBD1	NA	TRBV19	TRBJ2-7	CASSPYNVGQDGGDLREQYF	TGTGCCAGTAGCCCCTACAACGTGGGACAGGACGGAGGTGATCTTCGCGAGCAGTACTTC
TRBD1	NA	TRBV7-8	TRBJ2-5	CASSGHRDSIQETQYF	TGTGCCAGCAGCGGACACCGGGACAGTATACAAGAGACCCAGTACTTC
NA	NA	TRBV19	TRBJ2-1	CASRSRPSSYNEQFF	TGTGCCAGTAGATCTAGGCCGAGCTCCTACAATGAGCAGTTCTTC
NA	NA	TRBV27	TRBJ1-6	CASSLSSNSPLHF	TGTGCCAGCAGTTTAAGTTCTAATTCACCCCTCCACTTT
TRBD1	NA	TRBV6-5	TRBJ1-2	CASGIDREGPYGYTF	TGTGCCAGCGGAATCGACAGGGAGGGCCCCTATGGCTACACCTTC
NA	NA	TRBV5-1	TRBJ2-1	CASSPGAYNEQFF	TGCGCCAGCAGCCCGGGCGCCTACAATGAGCAGTTCTTC
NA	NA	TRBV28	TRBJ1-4	CASSLAAPGTNEKLFF	TGTGCCAGCAGTTTAGCCGCACCGGGCACTAATGAAAAACTGTTTTTT
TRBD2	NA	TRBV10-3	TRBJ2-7	CAILAETYEQYF	TGTGCCATACTAGCGGAGACCTACGAGCAGTACTTC
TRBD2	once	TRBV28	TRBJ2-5	CASSLEASGIQETQYF	TGTGCCAGCAGTTTAGAGGCTAGCGGGATCCAAGAGACCCAGTACTTC
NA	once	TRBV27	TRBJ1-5	CASSFWADGGNQPQHF	TGTGCCAGCAGTTTCTGGGCGGACGGAGGCAATCAGCCCCAGCATTTT
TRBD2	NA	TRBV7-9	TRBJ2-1	CASSRGLAGGPEQFF	TGTGCCAGCAGCCGGGGACTAGCGGGAGGGCCTGAGCAGTTCTTC
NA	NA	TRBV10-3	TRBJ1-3	CAISESSLPRGNTIYF	TGTGCCATCAGTGAGTCGAGTCTACCTCGTGGAAACACCATATATTTT
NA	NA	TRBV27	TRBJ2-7	CASSLAGVAEQYF	TGTGCCAGCAGTTTGGCTGGGGTCGCCGAGCAGTACTTC
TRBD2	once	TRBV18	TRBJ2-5	CASSPPASGPQETQYF	TGTGCCAGCTCACCACCGGCTAGCGGTCCCCAAGAGACCCAGTACTTC
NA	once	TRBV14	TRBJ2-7	CASSPGRGYEQYF	TGTGCCAGCAGCCCCGGGAGAGGTTACGAGCAGTACTTC
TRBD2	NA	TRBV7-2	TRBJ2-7	CASRPTGGFYEQYF	TGTGCCAGCAGACCAACGGGGGGGTTCTACGAGCAGTACTTC
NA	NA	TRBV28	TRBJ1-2	CASRVRTLNYGYTF	TGTGCCAGCAGGGTGAGGACTCTTAACTATGGCTACACCTTC